What follows describes a single T cell receptor (beta chain). This entry is derived from a study of T-cell reconstitution after alpha-beta-depleted transplantation in children. Trimming took 1 base from V and 0 from J; bases not matched to a gene: 4. The CDR3 totals 16 residues. Germline-derived CDR1 and CDR2 are SGHRS and YFSETQ. TCRbeta library preparation incorporated unique molecular identifiers. TCRdb passed the PCR reads through MiXCR, listing each CDR3 protein once. The sample shows 500,000 to 600,000 distinct CDR3 sequences, 15% to 20% of them seen only once. The sequence came from a human donor who donated a stem cell graft to a child with acute lymphoblastic leukemia. The input for sequencing was PBMCs from the stem cell graft donor, taken from the stem cell graft. J is TRBJ2-5 and V is TRBV5-1; 9 bases align to TRBD1. CDR3 sequence reads: CASSLWDRDNQETQYF. The CDR3 DNA reads as TGCGCCAGCAGCTTGTGGGACAGGGACAACCAAGAGACCCAGTACTTC.